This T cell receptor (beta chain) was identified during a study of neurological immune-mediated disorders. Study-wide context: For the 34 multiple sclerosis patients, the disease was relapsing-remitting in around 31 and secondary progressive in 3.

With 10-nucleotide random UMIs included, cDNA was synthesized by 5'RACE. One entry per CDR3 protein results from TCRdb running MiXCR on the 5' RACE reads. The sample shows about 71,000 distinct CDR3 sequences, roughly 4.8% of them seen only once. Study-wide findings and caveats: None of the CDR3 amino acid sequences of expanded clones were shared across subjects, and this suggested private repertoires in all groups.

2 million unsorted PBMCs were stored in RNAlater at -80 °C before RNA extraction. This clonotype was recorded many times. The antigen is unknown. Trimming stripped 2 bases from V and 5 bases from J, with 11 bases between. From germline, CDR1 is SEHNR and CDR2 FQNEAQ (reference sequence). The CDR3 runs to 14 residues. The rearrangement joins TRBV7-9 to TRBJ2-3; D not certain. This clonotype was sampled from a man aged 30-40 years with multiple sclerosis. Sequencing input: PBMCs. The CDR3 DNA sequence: TGTGCCAGCAGCTTAAGGTCGGGCGGAGATACGCAGTATTTT. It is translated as CASSLRSGGDTQYF.